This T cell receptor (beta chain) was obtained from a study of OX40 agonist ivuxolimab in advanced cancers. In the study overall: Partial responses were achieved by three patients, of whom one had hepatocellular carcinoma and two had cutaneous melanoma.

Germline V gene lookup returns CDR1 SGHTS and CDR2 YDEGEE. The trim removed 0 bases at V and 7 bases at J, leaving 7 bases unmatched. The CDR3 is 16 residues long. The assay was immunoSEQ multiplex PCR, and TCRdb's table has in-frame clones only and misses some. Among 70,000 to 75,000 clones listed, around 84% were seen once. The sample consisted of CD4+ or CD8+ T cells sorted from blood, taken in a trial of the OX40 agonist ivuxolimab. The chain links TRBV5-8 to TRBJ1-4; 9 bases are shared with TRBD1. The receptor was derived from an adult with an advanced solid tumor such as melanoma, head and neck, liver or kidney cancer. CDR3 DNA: TGTGCCAGCAGCTTGGATACAGGGGGCGGAGGTGAAAAACTGTTTTTT. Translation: CASSLDTGGGGEKLFF. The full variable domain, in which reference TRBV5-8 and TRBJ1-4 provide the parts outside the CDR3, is EAGVTQSPTHLIKTRGQQATLRCSPISGHTSVYWYQQALGLGLQFLLWYDEGEERNRGNFPPRFSGRQFPNYSSELNVNALELEDSALYLCASSLDTGGGGEKLFFGSGTQLSVL.